One and the same sample provided the 18 T cell receptor beta chains below, sequenced in a study of T cells in tuberculosis. Libraries were prepared by immunoSEQ multiplex PCR; TCRdb keeps only in-frame clonotypes and omits some of them. This table holds around 26,000 clones, roughly 95% found once. The sample consisted of PBMCs. The receptors originated from a donor between 10 and 35 years old with latent tuberculosis or without tuberculosis infection.

The chain employs TRBV6-4 and TRBJ2-2; tentatively, D is TRBD1 (6 bases). This CDR3 region has 16 residues. The germline CDR1 and CDR2 sequences are MRHNA and SNTAGT. Trimming shortened V by 2 bases and J by 0 bases, and 10 bases separated the two germline ends. CDR3 loop: CASSDLWTANTGELFF. The CDR3 coding sequence is TGTGCCAGCAGTGACCTCTGGACAGCGAACACCGGGGAGCTGTTTTTT.

This chain links TRBV29-1 with TRBJ1-2, with 7 bases matching TRBD1. The germline CDR1 and CDR2 sequences are SQVTM and ANQGSEA. The CDR3 length is 13 residues. V shed 6 bases, J shed 5 bases, and the junction held 9 bases outside the gene matches. The CDR3 coding sequence is TGCAGCGTACCACAGACAGGGAGGTATGGCTACACCTTC. Its protein product is CSVPQTGRYGYTF.

The V gene is TRBV7-9, the J gene TRBJ1-1; possible D gene TRBD1, 5 bases. This CDR3 comprises 17 residues. The germline CDR1 and CDR2 sequences are SEHNR and FQNEAQ (reference sequence). V dropped 1 base and J dropped 0 bases, with 15 bases sitting between them. CDR3 sequence reads: CASSLVVSGHLNTEAFF. The CDR3 DNA reads as TGTGCCAGCAGCTTAGTGGTCTCTGGACACTTGAACACTGAAGCTTTCTTT.

The chain employs TRBV27 and TRBJ1-5, with 8 bases aligning to TRBD1. The CDR3 is made up of 15 amino acids. With V trimmed by 8 bases and J by 5 bases, 11 bases remained unmatched. Germline V gives CDR1 MNHEY, CDR2 SMNVEV (reference sequence). This chain's CDR3 is CASGSHRGKDQPQHF. In DNA form, the CDR3 reads TGTGCCAGCGGCTCCCACAGGGGGAAGGATCAGCCCCAGCATTTT.

This chain links TRBV10-3 with TRBJ1-5; D is possibly TRBD1 (6 bases). Deletions cut 3 bases from V and 2 bases from J, with 8 bases between. CDR1 is ENHRY and CDR2 is SYGVKD in the germline V gene. The CDR3 extends over 14 amino acids. The CDR3 sequence: CAISDAGGNQPQHF. CDR3 sequence (DNA): TGTGCCATCAGTGATGCAGGGGGCAATCAGCCCCAGCATTTT.

The chain carries TRBV20-1 and TRBJ1-2, with D uncertain. The CDR3 contains 10 residues. The V gene lost 7 bases and the J gene lost 3 bases, with 6 bases spanning the gap. CDR1 and CDR2 from the germline V gene are DFQATT and SNEGSKA (reference sequence). CDR3 residues: CSVPDYGYTF. In DNA, the CDR3 is TGCAGTGTACCGGACTATGGCTACACCTTC.

The chain recombines TRBV10-3 with TRBJ2-5, with a weak D call TRBD1 (5 bases). Germline V CDR1 and CDR2: ENHRY, SYGVKD. With 4 bases removed from V and 6 bases from J, the gap between germline ends came to 15 bases. This CDR3 region has 14 residues. The chain's CDR3 is CAISAADTQKTQYF. The CDR3 DNA follows: TGTGCCATCAGTGCCGCGGACACCCAGAAGACCCAGTACTTC.

CDR3 DNA sequence: TGTGCCAGCAGTTCCGGTACAGGGGGCCTGGCTTTCTTT. Its protein is CASSSGTGGLAFF. This rearrangement joins TRBV6-5 to TRBJ1-1; TRBD1 agrees at 9 bases. Germline CDR1 is MNHEY and CDR2 is SVGAGI. The CDR3 length is 13 residues. Losses at the gene ends were 4 bases for V and 11 bases for J; bases not matched to a gene: 8.

V and J are TRBV6-4 and TRBJ2-3; D is possibly TRBD2 (6 bases). The CDR3 contains 16 residues. Trimming pared 3 bases from V and 2 bases from J, leaving 15 bases between. Germline CDR1 is MRHNA and CDR2 is SNTAGT. The DNA for the CDR3 is TGTGCCAGCAGTGAATACCCGGGGGAGCCCACAGATACGCAGTATTTT. Translation: CASSEYPGEPTDTQYF.

J is TRBJ2-1 and V is TRBV18; 7 bases map to TRBD1. J lost 6 bases, V lost 1 base, and 6 bases had no gene match. From germline, CDR1 is KGHSH and CDR2 LQKENI. This CDR3 has 15 residues. The CDR3 spells CASSPLTGLSNEQFF. The CDR3 nucleotides read TGTGCCAGCTCACCACTGACAGGGCTCAGCAATGAGCAGTTCTTC.

The rearrangement joins TRBV7-8 to TRBJ1-5; 7 bases are a match to TRBD1. Germline trimming cut 6 bases from V and 7 bases from J; bases unmatched to any gene: 15. The CDR3 covers 16 residues. The germline V gene encodes CDR1 SGHVS and CDR2 FQNEAQ. This CDR3 is CASSPSQQGGRQPQHF. CDR3 sequence (DNA): TGTGCCAGCAGTCCCTCTCAGCAGGGGGGCAGGCAGCCCCAGCATTTT.

This chain uses TRBV6-6 with TRBJ1-1, with D perhaps TRBD1 (6 bases). V was trimmed by 5 bases and J by 3 bases, leaving 10 bases between them. From germline, CDR1 is MNHNY and CDR2 SVGAGI (reference sequence). CDR3 length equals 13 residues. The CDR3 protein is CASSPGADTEAFF. The CDR3 DNA is TGTGCCAGCAGTCCAGGGGCTGACACTGAAGCTTTCTTT.

The chain carries TRBV6-1 and TRBJ2-7; TRBD1 aligns across 9 bases. Germline-derived CDR1 and CDR2 are MNHNS and SASEGT. V shed 4 bases, J shed 0 bases, and the junction held 4 bases outside the gene matches. The CDR3 sequence is 15 residues long. This chain's CDR3 is CASSVDRGASYEQYV. Written as DNA, the CDR3 is TGTGCCAGCAGTGTGGACAGGGGAGCCTCCTACGAGCAGTACGTC.

The chain couples TRBV7-2 to TRBJ1-5; 9 nucleotides agree with TRBD1. J gave up 7 bases and V 1 base, and 5 bases lay outside the gene matches. Germline-derived CDR1 and CDR2 are SGHTA and FQGNSA. The CDR3 runs 15 residues. The CDR3 sequence: CASSLDGTGRQPQHF. The DNA of the CDR3 is TGTGCCAGCAGCTTAGACGGGACAGGGCGCCAGCCCCAGCATTTT. The whole variable domain, remainder taken from reference TRBV7-2 and TRBJ1-5, is GAGVSQSPSNKVTEKGKDVELRCDPISGHTALYWYRQSLGQGLEFLIYFQGNSAPDKSGLPSDRFSAERTGGSVSTLTIQRTQQEDSAVYLCASSLDGTGRQPQHFGDGTRLSIL.

V is TRBV27 and J is TRBJ1-2; D uncertain. The ends were cut back, 7 bases at V and 8 bases at J, with 14 bases in the middle. Germline V gene lookup returns CDR1 MNHEY and CDR2 SMNVEV (reference sequence). The CDR3 covers 12 residues. The CDR3 nucleotides are TGTGCCAGCATCGGGGTTCAGGAAGGCTACACCTTC. Its protein is CASIGVQEGYTF.

This sequence joins TRBV6-1 and TRBJ1-1; D uncertain. Trimming shortened V by 7 bases and J by 1 base, and 10 bases separated the two germline ends. CDR1 and CDR2 from the germline V gene are MNHNS and SASEGT. There are 13 residues in the CDR3. Here the CDR3 reads CASTLTGNTEAFF. CDR3 nucleotides: TGTGCCAGCACCCTCACCGGGAACACTGAAGCTTTCTTT.

The chain links TRBV4-1 to TRBJ1-4; D is possibly TRBD1 (5 bases). The CDR3 length is 15 residues. Germline V gene data show CDR1 as MGHRA and CDR2 as YSYEKL. Trimming stripped 3 bases from V and 7 bases from J, with 15 bases between. The CDR3 reads CASSQGGLTAEKLFF. The CDR3 nucleotides are TGCGCCAGCAGCCAGGGGGGACTTACGGCTGAAAAACTGTTTTTT.

The CDR3 DNA reads TGTGCCAGTAGTAATGGGGGCTTCACAGATACGCAGTATTTT. It is translated as CASSNGGFTDTQYF. This rearrangement joins TRBV19 to TRBJ2-3; weak D call: TRBD1 (6 bases). The CDR3 is 14 residues long. Germline V CDR1 and CDR2: LNHDA, SQIVND (reference sequence). V shed 4 bases and J shed 2 bases, with 10 bases lying between them.